The 27 T cell receptor beta chains below all came from one sample that was sequenced in a study of OX40 agonist ivuxolimab in advanced cancers. The data were produced by immunoSEQ multiplex PCR, yet TCRdb's version contains in-frame clones alone and is incomplete. This sample yields over 35,000 clones, of which around 89% are seen a single time; 0.45% to 0.6% belongs to the top ten. Sequences were derived from CD4+ or CD8+ T cells sorted from blood, sampled in a trial of the OX40 agonist ivuxolimab. Receptors were obtained from an adult with an advanced solid tumor such as melanoma, head and neck, liver or kidney cancer.

The DNA for the CDR3 is TGCGCCAGCAGCCAGTTAACAGGGCCCGGAAACACCATATATTTT. Encoded protein: CASSQLTGPGNTIYF. V gene TRBV4-3 combines with J gene TRBJ1-3; TRBD1 is a possible D gene (6 bases). From germline, CDR1 is LGHNA and CDR2 YSLEER. V was shortened by 3 bases and J by 4 bases, with 13 bases between the two germline ends. This CDR3 is 15 amino acids long.

This chain connects TRBV18 to TRBJ2-5; D assignment may be TRBD1 or TRBD2 (5 bases each). Germline assignment: CDR1 KGHSH and CDR2 LQKENI. V gave up 1 base and J gave up 2 bases, with 14 bases separating them. The CDR3 is 16 amino acids. CDR3 in DNA: TGTGCCAGCTCACCACTCCGGGACCCAGCACAAGAGACCCAGTACTTC. This translates into CASSPLRDPAQETQYF.

This chain joins TRBV5-1 and TRBJ2-1, with D perhaps matching TRBD2 (6 bases). The CDR3 loop spans 16 amino acids. The ends were cut back, 5 bases at V and 0 bases at J, with 15 bases in the middle. Germline-derived CDR1 and CDR2 are SGHRS and YFSETQ. In DNA, the CDR3 is TGCGCCAGCAGACCGGGACTCAAGAGCTCCTACAATGAGCAGTTCTTC. This sequence encodes CASRPGLKSSYNEQFF.

V gene TRBV5-1 combines with J gene TRBJ2-7, with TRBD1 identical over 9 bases. CDR3 length equals 14 residues. The germline gives CDR1 SGHRS, CDR2 YFSETQ. After removal of 0 bases from V and 2 bases from J, the junction contained 0 bases not matched to a gene. CDR3 sequence reads: CASSLGDRAYEQYF. The CDR3 coding sequence is TGCGCCAGCAGCTTGGGGGACAGGGCCTACGAGCAGTACTTC.

The chain is built from TRBV11-3 and TRBJ2-7; 8 nucleotides line up with TRBD1. The ends lost 4 bases at V and 6 bases at J; junction bases unmatched: 8. Germline V gene lookup returns CDR1 SGHNT and CDR2 YENEEA. The length of the CDR3 is 14 residues. The CDR3 DNA sequence: TGTGCCAGCAGCTCGCGACAGGGGTTCAGCGAGCAGTACTTC. Amino acid sequence: CASSSRQGFSEQYF.

The rearrangement uses TRBV6-6 and TRBJ2-1; possible D gene TRBD2, 7 bases. The CDR3 covers 14 residues. Trimming pared 0 bases from V and 10 bases from J, leaving 13 bases between. Germline V gene data show CDR1 as MNHNY and CDR2 as SVGAGI (reference sequence). CDR3 coding DNA: TGTGCCAGCAGTTACTCAGGGGGGGCAAGGGAGCAGTTCTTC. Translation gives CASSYSGGAREQFF.

V usage is TRBV5-1 and J usage is TRBJ2-7, with a weak D call TRBD2 (7 bases). Trimming pared 4 bases from V and 4 bases from J, leaving 18 bases between. There are 15 residues in the CDR3. CDR1 is SGHRS and CDR2 is YFSETQ in the germline V gene. The CDR3 region is CASSANAGEGYEQYF. The CDR3 nucleotides are TGCGCCAGCAGCGCCAACGCAGGGGAGGGGTACGAGCAGTACTTC.

The rearrangement joins TRBV7-9 to TRBJ2-5, with 13 positions matching TRBD2. In germline, CDR1 is SEHNR, CDR2 FQNEAQ (reference sequence). The CDR3 is 15 amino acids. Trimming at V came to 3 bases and at J to 6 bases, leaving 4 bases not matched to a gene. CDR3 nucleotides: TGTGCCAGCAGCTTGACTAGCGGGGGGAGGAAGACCCAGTACTTC. It codes for CASSLTSGGRKTQYF.

This clone occurred a few times. The chain recombines TRBV6-5 with TRBJ2-3; D might be TRBD2 (7 bases). The CDR3 sequence is 15 residues long. Germline CDR1 is MNHEY and CDR2 is SVGAGI. V was shortened by 6 bases and J by 1 base, with 14 bases between the two germline ends. The CDR3: CASRELGGRTDTQYF. CDR3 bases: TGTGCCAGCAGAGAACTCGGGGGGCGCACAGATACGCAGTATTTT.

This clone showed up just a few times. The genes are TRBV4-1 and TRBJ1-1; TRBD1 is a possible D gene (5 bases). CDR1 is MGHRA, CDR2 YSYEKL, per germline. V lost 1 base and J 3 bases, leaving 15 bases between the germline ends. The CDR3 consists of 16 residues. CDR3 bases: TGCGCCAGCAGCCAAGGGAGGGGCCCGGGCCACACTGAAGCTTTCTTT. It encodes CASSQGRGPGHTEAFF.

This clone has a single count. V is TRBV5-1 and J is TRBJ2-1; D is ambiguous. The CDR3 runs to 15 residues. Trimming pared 0 bases from V and 4 bases from J, leaving 11 bases between. Germline V gene data show CDR1 as SGHRS and CDR2 as YFSETQ. The CDR3 coding sequence is TGCGCCAGCAGCTTGGAGACTCCCAGATACAATGAGCAGTTCTTC. It yields the protein CASSLETPRYNEQFF.

The rearrangement uses TRBV9 and TRBJ1-6, with a tentative D call TRBD1 (6 bases). The CDR3 consists of 16 residues. CDR1 is SGDLS and CDR2 is YYNGEE in the germline V gene. The V end was cut by 2 bases, the J end by 0 bases, with 9 bases between. DNA of the CDR3: TGTGCCAGCAGCGTTTCGACAGGCTCCTATAATTCACCCCTCCACTTT. Translated: CASSVSTGSYNSPLHF.

A few counts support this clone. The chain couples TRBV7-2 to TRBJ1-1, with unresolved D. This CDR3 comprises 13 residues. Germline V CDR1 and CDR2: SGHTA, FQGNSA. V gave up 1 base and J gave up 1 base, with 4 bases separating them. The CDR3 sequence: CASSLVENTEAFF. In DNA form, the CDR3 reads TGTGCCAGCAGCTTAGTTGAGAACACTGAAGCTTTCTTT.

The gene calls are TRBV5-6 and TRBJ1-2; TRBD1 agrees at 8 bases. V dropped 4 bases and J dropped 4; count of bases not matched to a gene: 12. This CDR3 contains 16 residues. Germline CDR1 and CDR2: SGHDT and YYEEEE. The CDR3 sequence is CASSPPGQAEAYGYTF. DNA for the CDR3: TGTGCCAGCAGCCCCCCGGGACAGGCGGAGGCCTATGGCTACACCTTC.

The rearrangement uses TRBV2 and TRBJ1-3; 9 bases fit TRBD1. Trimming took 3 bases from V and 5 from J; bases not matched to a gene: 5. Germline-derived CDR1 and CDR2 are SNHLY and FYNNEI. The CDR3 consists of 15 residues. The CDR3 spells CASSDQQGARNTIYF. CDR3 DNA: TGTGCCAGCAGTGACCAACAGGGGGCGCGAAACACCATATATTTT.

This chain links TRBV5-1 with TRBJ1-2; D perhaps matches TRBD1 (5 bases). V gave up 4 bases and J gave up 2 bases, with 18 bases separating them. Per the germline V gene, CDR1 is SGHRS and CDR2 is YFSETQ. The CDR3 runs to 16 residues. CDR3 region: CASSRAMSGSNYGYTF. The CDR3 coding sequence is TGCGCCAGCAGCCGCGCAATGTCAGGGTCCAACTATGGCTACACCTTC.

J is TRBJ2-3 and V is TRBV6-6, with no clear D. With 11 bases removed from V and 3 bases from J, the gap between germline ends came to 12 bases. This CDR3 region has 12 residues. CDR1 and CDR2 (germline): MNHNY, SVGAGI (reference sequence). CDR3 residues: CASGSGTDTQYF. In nucleotides, the CDR3 is TGTGCCTCCGGGTCCGGAACAGATACGCAGTATTTT.

V gene TRBV5-3 combines with J gene TRBJ2-7, with 8 bases fitting TRBD1. TRBV5-3 is reported as an ORF; its role is uncertain. The CDR3 spans 16 residues. Trimming cost V 1 base and J 7 bases; bases outside gene matches: 13. CDR3 amino acids: CARSLWTGHRFFEQYF. The CDR3 bases are TGTGCCAGAAGCTTGTGGACAGGGCACAGATTTTTTGAGCAGTACTTC.

As DNA, the CDR3 is TGTGCCAGCAGCCGGGACGGAACCTACGAGCAGTACTTC. Its protein product is CASSRDGTYEQYF. The rearrangement uses TRBV5-5 and TRBJ2-7, with D possibly called TRBD1 or TRBD2 (5 bases each). Germline-derived CDR1 and CDR2 are SGHKS and YYEKEE (reference sequence). V was clipped by 4 bases and J by 2 bases, with 10 bases between them. CDR3 length: 13 amino acids.

The V and J genes are TRBV11-2 and TRBJ2-5, with 7 bases lining up with TRBD2. The J call may be wrong; the DNA end is better matched by TRBJ2-7. Germline V CDR1 and CDR2: SGHAT, FQNNGV. This CDR3 comprises 12 residues. The CDR3 DNA is TGTGCCAGCAGCTTAAGCGGGACCGAGCAGTACTTC. Its translation: CASSLSGTEQYF.

This chain joins TRBV6-1 and TRBJ2-7; tentatively, D is TRBD1 or TRBD2 (5 bases each). The CDR3 contains 15 residues. V lost 3 bases to trimming and J lost 4 bases, with 16 bases between them. The germline CDR1 and CDR2 sequences are MNHNS and SASEGT. The CDR3: CASSEADSGAYEQYF. Here the CDR3 DNA reads TGTGCCAGCAGTGAGGCGGACTCCGGGGCTTACGAGCAGTACTTC.

The gene calls are TRBV30 and TRBJ2-7; 7 bases are a match to TRBD2. The trim removed 1 base at V and 3 bases at J, leaving 3 bases unmatched. Germline loops: CDR1 GTSNPN, CDR2 SVGIG (reference sequence). This CDR3 has 13 amino acids. The CDR3: CAWSGSSGYEQYF. The CDR3 DNA is TGTGCCTGGAGTGGATCTAGCGGCTACGAGCAGTACTTC.

This clone was counted between two and nine times. The rearrangement uses TRBV7-2 and TRBJ1-2, with no clear D. This CDR3 is 14 amino acids long. Trimming cost V 5 bases and J 3 bases, with 13 bases left between them. CDR1 and CDR2 (germline): SGHTA, FQGNSA. The chain's CDR3 is CASSPPGQHYGYTF. Here the CDR3 DNA reads TGTGCCAGCAGCCCCCCCGGGCAGCACTATGGCTACACCTTC.

The chain has TRBV19 and TRBJ1-2; D ambiguous. The germline V gene has CDR1 LNHDA and CDR2 SQIVND (reference sequence). CDR3 size: 14 residues. V shed 5 bases and J shed 5 bases, with 15 bases lying between them. In nucleotides, the CDR3 is TGTGCCAGTAGTCCCCCGGAGGGAAGGTATGGCTACACCTTC. This sequence encodes CASSPPEGRYGYTF.

V gene TRBV6-5 combines with J gene TRBJ1-2; D gene ambiguous. The CDR3 spans 14 residues. Germline CDR1 is MNHEY and CDR2 is SVGAGI. Between the trimmed V and J ends, which lost 6 bases and 8 bases, there was a span of 19 bases. CDR3 bases: TGTGCCAGCAGCCCTCCCGGGGAGGCCCAGGGCTACACCTTC. It is translated as CASSPPGEAQGYTF.

This clone is a singleton in its sample. The V call is TRBV7-3, the J call TRBJ2-1; 7 bases map to TRBD2. Looked up from germline, CDR1 is SGHTA and CDR2 is FQGTGA. V lost 4 bases, J lost 10 bases, and 7 bases stayed unmatched. There are 13 residues in the CDR3. Written as DNA, the CDR3 is TGTGCCAGCAGCTCTAGAGACGGGGGGGAGCAGTTCTTC. It yields the protein CASSSRDGGEQFF.

In regard to this clone: Distinct nucleotide sequences in the sample also encode this CDR3. The CDR3 nucleotides read TGTGCCAGTAGTAGGGACAGCCAAGAGACCCAGTACTTC. This sequence encodes CASSRDSQETQYF. The rearrangement uses TRBV19 and TRBJ2-5; 7 bases map to TRBD1. Per germline, CDR1 LNHDA and CDR2 SQIVND (reference sequence). V lost 4 bases, J lost 1 base, and 0 bases stayed unmatched. This CDR3 comprises 13 residues. Full variable domain (rest looked up from reference TRBV19 and TRBJ2-5): DGGITQSPKYLFRKEGQNVTLSCEQNLNHDAMYWYRQDPGQGLRLIYYSQIVNDFQKGDIAEGYSVSREKKESFPLTVTSAQKNPTAFYLCASSRDSQETQYFGPGTRLLVL.